This TCR beta chain was observed in a study of T cell changes during pregnancy in multiple sclerosis (dated by TCRdb to the late 2010s). About the full investigation: The study examined how the T cell repertoire changed over the course of pregnancy in women with multiple sclerosis.

The germline V gene (reference sequence) provides CDR1 SEHNR and CDR2 FQNEAQ. V lost 5 bases and J lost 4 bases; the stretch between them is 15 bases long. The CDR3 has 15 amino acids, counting the end cysteine and phenylalanine. Of all the DNA, just the CDR3 is kept, 45 bases in frame from base 1. A note on this clone: Its antigen is unknown. Base qualities were left out, and no much larger clone turns up one base away.

Receptors were amplified or captured by the immunoSEQ multiplex PCR assay. TCRdb retrieved this table from immuneACCESS and kept in-frame rearrangements only. Not all clones are present; in checked studies, unresolved V genes account for under half, and no reason is known for the remainder. This sample comprises about 67,000 clones, 92% of them detected only once. The top ten clonotypes cover approximately 1.6% of the sample. The sample in question was peripheral blood, obtained in the first trimester of pregnancy. This TCR came from a female donor in good health, enrolled as a control in a pregnancy study. In this chain, TRBV7-9 is recombined with TRBJ2-1, and TRBD2 may be the D gene, going by 6 matching bases. The DNA reads TGTGCCAGCAGCCACAGGCGGGGTGGTTACAATGAGCAGTTCTTC. The resulting protein is CASSHRRGGYNEQFF.